The text below deals with one T cell receptor beta chain. In this sample, this clonotype turned up a few times. What this receptor recognizes is not known. There are no base qualities to consult, and no much larger clone falls within one base. The sample's treatment or condition label, decoded: live attenuated yellow fever vaccine strain. At each blood-draw timepoint, two biological replicates of bulk PBMCs were collected. A standard Ficoll-Paque protocol was used to isolate PBMCs from peripheral blood. TriZol was used to extract RNA from bulk PBMCs, CD4 and CD8 fractions, and dextramer-positive and dextramer-negative fractions. Synthesis of TCR cDNA relied on 5'RACE template switching, a step that introduced a universal primer site along with unique molecular identifiers. Priming of cDNA synthesis was performed from both the TCR alpha and TCR beta constant segments. Library amplification involved two PCR steps, and the second step added sample barcodes and sequencing adapters. Sequencing of the libraries was done on either Illumina HiSeq 2500 (2x100 bp) or NovaSeq (2x150 bp). Concerning the study's data processing: MIGEC was used to demultiplex reads and collapse the reads into UMI consensus sequences, and MiXCR was used for V(D)J alignment. Clonotypes responding to the vaccine were identified with edgeR on replicate PBMC samples, with the criteria of FDR below 0.01 and a log2 fold change above 5 up to day 15. Each bulk clonotype was labeled CD4 or CD8 based on which sequenced repertoire, CD4 or CD8, contained the clonotype at higher abundance. TCRdb passed the public sequencing reads through fastp at Q25 and MiXCR, retaining productive beta sequences. Under each unique CDR3 protein, matching rows form one entry showing the most common genes and DNA. The V and J calls and clone size are TCRdb's, not the authors'. The sample profile shows about 320,000 distinct CDR3 sequences; around 7% of them were found once. The ten largest clones add up to over 15% of the sample.

Looking up the germline V gene (reference sequence) yields CDR1 LGHDT and CDR2 YNNKEL. A distance of 17 bases separates the germline ends of V and J, which lose 0 bases and 8 bases respectively. The CDR3 spans 16 residues, from the cysteine through the phenylalanine. Solely the CDR3 DNA is kept, with 48 bases framed from the first base. The data were taken from a study of T cells after yellow fever vaccination (dated 2019 in TCRdb). Some background on the complete study: The SMART-Seq v4 Ultra Low Input RNA kit was used to prepare libraries from fractions with low cell numbers. To follow T-cell clones before and after primary and booster YFV17D yellow fever vaccination, bulk TCR alpha and beta repertoires were sequenced over time. Two healthy male donors made up the cohort, one aged 18 to 30 years and the other aged 30 to 40 years. Blood was drawn at multiple timepoints before and after primary and secondary immunization, with bulk PBMC replicates and cell subsets isolated. Study-wide conclusions, independent of this receptor: A small share of clonotypes occurred in both CD4 and CD8 compartments, likely arising from convergent recombination. FACS-sorted repertoires could contain abundant contaminating clonotypes from the bulk population, so computational filtering was required. After the booster, most of the clones that had expanded following primary vaccination were detected again (96% of CD4 and around 87% of CD8), which suggests that memory was broadly maintained. The secondary T-cell response was weaker than the primary response but faster, peaking on day 5 instead of day 15. The study included only a couple of donors, which limits how far the findings can be generalized.

Source: PBMCs, taken 45 days after the first yellow fever vaccination. The receptor comes from a young man who received the YFV17D yellow fever vaccine. The chain is made from TRBV3-1 and TRBJ2-1; perhaps TRBD2 is the D gene, with 6 bases matching. The CDR3 region reads CASSQDGGVTLYEQFF. At the DNA level, the sequence is TGTGCCAGCAGCCAAGATGGCGGGGTAACTCTCTATGAGCAGTTCTTC.